These 29 T cell receptor beta chains were sequenced from one sample in a study of T-cell memory formation after mild COVID-19. One entry per CDR3 protein, called by TCRdb with MiXCR from the 5' RACE reads. Of roughly 240,000 distinct CDR3 sequences in the sample, about 16% are singletons; the top ten hold around 2.2%. The sample consisted of PBMCs or a T cell subset sorted from them (not recorded which). The receptors shown here come from an adult woman who had mild COVID-19 (a few samples of this study predate the infection). Cell type and time point are not known.

The chain joins TRBV20-1 to TRBJ2-1, with 10 bases aligning to TRBD1. The V segment lost 3 bases and the J segment 4 bases; nucleotides outside the gene matches: 9. In germline, CDR1 is DFQATT, CDR2 SNEGSKA (reference sequence). There are 16 residues in the CDR3. CDR3 amino acids: CSASPQGDRGYNEQFF. CDR3 sequence (DNA): TGCAGTGCTAGTCCCCAAGGGGACAGGGGATACAATGAGCAGTTCTTC.

Only a few counts were recorded for this clonotype. The chain employs TRBV5-5 and TRBJ1-2; TRBD1 agrees at 10 bases. This CDR3 has 17 residues. J was trimmed by 4 bases and V by 0 bases; bases with no gene match: 9. CDR1 and CDR2 from the germline V gene are SGHKS and YYEKEE (reference sequence). The CDR3 here is CASSLVIGTGVGYGYTF. CDR3 sequence (DNA): TGTGCCAGCAGCTTGGTGATCGGGACAGGGGTTGGCTATGGCTACACCTTC.

This chain links TRBV7-9 with TRBJ2-5, with D possibly being TRBD1 (6 bases). V was shortened by 5 bases and J by 2 bases, with 24 bases between the two germline ends. CDR1 SEHNR and CDR2 FQNEAQ come from the germline V gene (reference sequence). The length of the CDR3 is 18 residues. The CDR3 is CASSLRPSRDTGQETQYF. DNA of the CDR3: TGTGCCAGCAGCCTCAGGCCAAGCCGGGACACCGGACAAGAGACCCAGTACTTC. The full variable domain, in which reference TRBV7-9 and TRBJ2-5 provide the parts outside the CDR3, is DTGVSQNPRHKITKRGQNVTFRCDPISEHNRLYWYRQTLGQGPEFLTYFQNEAQLEKSRLLSDRFSAERPKGSFSTLEIQRTEQGDSAMYLCASSLRPSRDTGQETQYFGPGTRLLVL.

The V and J genes are TRBV12-3 or TRBV12-4 and TRBJ1-2; D is perhaps TRBD1 (5 bases). V lost 5 bases to trimming and J lost 2 bases, with 9 bases between them. The CDR3 loop spans 13 amino acids. The CDR3 loop reads CASSQGTNYGYTF. For the CDR3, the DNA is TGTGCCAGCAGTCAGGGAACAAACTATGGCTACACCTTC.

This clonotype is large (0.1 to 1%) in the sample. This chain joins TRBV29-1 and TRBJ2-5; 9 bases map to TRBD1. With 7 bases clipped from V and 5 bases from J, the junction kept 5 bases outside the gene matches. CDR3 length: 12 residues. Germline V gene sequence: CDR1 SQVTM, CDR2 ANQGSEA. The CDR3 reads CSATGGKETQYF. CDR3 sequence (DNA): TGCAGCGCCACAGGGGGCAAGGAGACCCAGTACTTC.

This clonotype has a handful of counts. V usage is TRBV6-1 and J usage is TRBJ1-2; D possibly corresponds to TRBD1 (5 bases). CDR1 and CDR2 (germline): MNHNS, SASEGT. The V end was cut by 3 bases, the J end by 6 bases, with 17 bases between. This CDR3 contains 15 residues. In DNA form, the CDR3 reads TGTGCCAGCAGTGAGGGACGGACTGATATTAATGGCTACACCTTC. This translates into CASSEGRTDINGYTF.

J is TRBJ1-1 and V is TRBV12-3 or TRBV12-4; TRBD1 matches at 10 bases. V lost 7 bases and J lost 1; bases outside the gene matches: 12. This CDR3 has 17 amino acids. The CDR3 nucleotides are TGTGCCAGCATCTTCGGACAGGGGGGGAAAAGGAACACTGAAGCTTTCTTT. This translates into CASIFGQGGKRNTEAFF.

This clonotype appeared a few times. The CDR3 nucleotides are TGTGAGGCAAACCCACCGGGAGGCTACGAGCAGTACTTC. Its translation: CEANPPGGYEQYF. The rearrangement uses TRBV27 and TRBJ2-7; the match to TRBD2 covers 7 bases. CDR3 length: 13 amino acids. Per germline, CDR1 MNHEY and CDR2 SMNVEV (reference sequence).

Only a few counts were recorded for this clonotype. The rearrangement uses TRBV2 and TRBJ1-6; D is possibly TRBD1 (5 bases). CDR1 and CDR2 from the germline V gene are SNHLY and FYNNEI. The V and J ends lost 4 bases and 7 bases respectively, with 14 bases between them. The length of the CDR3 is 15 residues. The CDR3 bases are TGTGCCAGCAGTGTTGGGGCAGGGACGAATTCACCCCTCCACTTT. Translated: CASSVGAGTNSPLHF. Supplemented by reference TRBV2 and TRBJ1-6, the full variable domain reads EPEVTQTPSHQVTQMGQEVILRCVPISNHLYFYWYRQILGQKVEFLVSFYNNEISEKSEIFDDQFSVERPDGSNFTLKIRSTKLEDSAMYFCASSVGAGTNSPLHFGNGTRLTVT.

V usage is TRBV20-1 and J usage is TRBJ2-3, with 12 bases aligning to TRBD2. Per germline, CDR1 DFQATT and CDR2 SNEGSKA (reference sequence). The CDR3 extends over 18 amino acids. Trimming took 5 bases from V and 2 from J; bases not matched to a gene: 14. The CDR3 is CSAYELAGGLGVTDTQYF. CDR3 bases: TGCAGTGCTTACGAACTAGCGGGGGGTTTGGGGGTCACAGATACGCAGTATTTT.

This clonotype has at least ten counts. This rearrangement joins TRBV12-3 or TRBV12-4 to TRBJ2-5, with D perhaps matching TRBD1 (6 bases). The CDR3 runs 14 residues. V lost 1 base and J 4 bases, leaving 10 bases between the germline ends. The CDR3 is CASSLDRVGETQYF. CDR3 nucleotides: TGTGCCAGCAGTTTAGACAGGGTGGGAGAGACCCAGTACTTC.

This clonotype has just a few counts. This chain connects TRBV19 to TRBJ2-4; D perhaps matches TRBD1 (7 bases). The CDR3 loop spans 12 amino acids. V gave up 7 bases and J gave up 6 bases, with 10 bases separating them. The germline gives CDR1 LNHDA, CDR2 SQIVND (reference sequence). The CDR3 loop is CASTQGGNIQYF. DNA for the CDR3: TGTGCCAGTACCCAGGGGGGAAACATTCAGTACTTC.

The chain uses TRBV7-3 and TRBJ1-1; 7 bases map to TRBD1. Losses at the gene ends were 5 bases for V and 2 bases for J; bases not matched to a gene: 5. This CDR3 has 14 residues. The germline V gene encodes CDR1 SGHTA and CDR2 FQGTGA. CDR3 loop: CASSGGGPNTEAFF. In DNA form, the CDR3 reads TGTGCCAGCAGCGGAGGGGGCCCCAACACTGAAGCTTTCTTT.

V usage is TRBV29-1 and J usage is TRBJ1-1; D not resolved. Germline CDR1 SQVTM, CDR2 ANQGSEA. This CDR3 region has 15 residues. The V end lost 0 bases, the J end lost 3 bases, and 14 bases lay between the germline ends. This CDR3 reads CSVEDLGYGDTEAFF. CDR3 coding DNA: TGCAGCGTTGAAGATCTCGGGTATGGGGACACTGAAGCTTTCTTT.

The V and J genes are TRBV6-6 and TRBJ1-3, with TRBD1 as a possible D gene (5 bases). The CDR3 totals 17 residues. The germline V and J ends were trimmed by 6 bases and 1 base, with 19 bases remaining between them. The germline gives CDR1 MNHNY, CDR2 SVGAGI (reference sequence). CDR3 DNA: TGTGCCAGCAGCAGGGAGAGACTCCCGGGTTCTGGAAACACCATATATTTT. Its protein is CASSRERLPGSGNTIYF.

This chain uses TRBV5-1 with TRBJ2-6; 13 bases are shared with TRBD2. Per germline, CDR1 SGHRS and CDR2 YFSETQ. V lost 5 bases, J lost 3 bases, and 5 bases stayed unmatched. The CDR3 covers 17 residues. The CDR3 sequence: CASRGLAGKVGANVLTF. CDR3 DNA sequence: TGCGCCAGCAGGGGACTAGCGGGAAAAGTTGGGGCCAACGTCCTGACTTTC.

The chain combines TRBV7-9 with TRBJ2-5, with unresolved D. Between the trimmed V and J ends, which lost 5 bases and 5 bases, there was a span of 18 bases. CDR1 and CDR2 (germline): SEHNR, FQNEAQ (reference sequence). The CDR3 has 15 amino acids. DNA of the CDR3: TGTGCCAGCAGCCCTATGGCAGGTCTGGGGGAGACCCAGTACTTC. Amino acid sequence: CASSPMAGLGETQYF.

The chain links TRBV6-6 to TRBJ2-1; D is possibly TRBD1 or TRBD2 (5 bases each). This CDR3 spans 14 amino acids. With 4 bases removed from V and 5 bases from J, the gap between germline ends came to 12 bases. CDR1 is MNHNY, CDR2 SVGAGI, per germline (reference sequence). CDR3 protein: CASSSQGTNNEQFF. The CDR3 region has the DNA TGTGCCAGCAGTTCCCAAGGGACGAACAATGAGCAGTTCTTC.

This chain joins TRBV4-2 and TRBJ1-4; unclear D gene. The CDR3 runs to 19 residues. Trimming pared 0 bases from V and 5 bases from J, leaving 22 bases between. Germline loops: CDR1 LGHNA, CDR2 YNFKEQ. The DNA for the CDR3 is TGTGCCAGCAGCCAAGATACCCTCGTCCGGGGAGTCAAGAATGAAAAACTGTTTTTT. Translating it yields CASSQDTLVRGVKNEKLFF.

This clonotype has a handful of counts. The chain couples TRBV19 to TRBJ1-1, with a tentative D call TRBD1 (6 bases). The CDR3 loop spans 14 amino acids. Trimming shortened V by 3 bases and J by 1 base, and 9 bases separated the two germline ends. Looked up from germline, CDR1 is LNHDA and CDR2 is SQIVND (reference sequence). The CDR3 reads CASSMTGRNTEAFF. As DNA, the CDR3 is TGTGCCAGTAGTATGACAGGTAGGAACACTGAAGCTTTCTTT.

This clonotype was seen more than once but under ten times. The chain joins TRBV20-1 to TRBJ2-5, with D hard to call. The CDR3 totals 11 residues. The germline CDR1 and CDR2 sequences are DFQATT and SNEGSKA (reference sequence). Trimming took 1 base from V and 5 from J, leaving 5 bases between them. This CDR3 is CSARVWETQYF. CDR3 DNA: TGCAGTGCTAGAGTTTGGGAGACCCAGTACTTC.

This clonotype was recorded once. The chain employs TRBV24-1 and TRBJ2-1; 9 bases match TRBD2. Looked up from germline, CDR1 is KGHDR and CDR2 is SFDVKD. After removal of 4 bases from V and 8 bases from J, the junction contained 8 bases not matched to a gene. This CDR3 contains 15 residues. This CDR3 is CATSDRGLAGDEQFF. The CDR3 nucleotides read TGTGCCACCAGTGACCGGGGACTAGCTGGGGATGAGCAGTTCTTC.

This clonotype was observed a few times. V is TRBV7-2 and J is TRBJ1-2; possible D gene TRBD1, 5 bases. The germline V gene encodes CDR1 SGHTA and CDR2 FQGNSA. V dropped 3 bases and J dropped 7 bases, with 18 bases sitting between them. CDR3 length: 15 amino acids. The CDR3 DNA is TGTGCCAGCAGCTTTCCAGGCGCGGGGGTGGGTGGCTACACCTTC. Its protein is CASSFPGAGVGGYTF.

This sequence joins TRBV19 and TRBJ2-3; D is possibly TRBD1 (6 bases). V lost 7 bases and J 1 base, leaving 12 bases between the germline ends. The CDR3 is made up of 14 amino acids. Germline V gene lookup returns CDR1 LNHDA and CDR2 SQIVND (reference sequence). CDR3 nucleotides: TGTGCCAGTAATCAGGGGCTTGGCACAGATACGCAGTATTTT. It translates to CASNQGLGTDTQYF.

The rearrangement joins TRBV10-2 to TRBJ2-7; 8 bases map to TRBD1. The CDR3 consists of 12 residues. In germline, CDR1 is WSHSY, CDR2 SAAADI. Germline trimming cut 8 bases from V and 7 bases from J; bases unmatched to any gene: 7. CDR3 DNA: TGCGCCAGCCGGACAGGGATGAGGGAGCAGTACTTC. This sequence encodes CASRTGMREQYF.

This clonotype was recorded a few times. The chain joins TRBV5-6 to TRBJ1-2; tentative D call: TRBD1 (5 bases). Germline CDR1 reads SGHDT; CDR2 reads YYEEEE. The CDR3 spans 15 residues. Trimming removed 3 bases at V and 2 bases at J, with 14 bases between. The CDR3 sequence: CASSSRTPLNYGYTF. DNA for the CDR3: TGTGCCAGCAGCTCCCGGACACCCTTGAACTATGGCTACACCTTC.

This clonotype turned up a few times. The J gene is TRBJ2-3, the V gene TRBV5-5; 11 bases are a match to TRBD2. This CDR3 has 16 amino acids. Germline lookup yields CDR1 SGHKS and CDR2 YYEKEE (reference sequence). V lost 1 base to trimming and J lost 2 bases; unmatched junction nucleotides: 3. The CDR3 sequence: CASSLTSGSLTDTQYF. The CDR3 region has the DNA TGTGCCAGCAGCTTGACTAGCGGGAGTCTCACAGATACGCAGTATTTT.

This clonotype appeared a few times. The genes are TRBV24-1 and TRBJ2-7; perhaps TRBD2 as D (6 bases). Germline CDR1 and CDR2: KGHDR and SFDVKD. The CDR3 extends over 15 amino acids. V shed 3 bases and J shed 2 bases, with 13 bases lying between them. The CDR3 DNA is TGTGCCACCAGTGATCCCCGACTAGGAGCCTACGAGCAGTACTTC. Encoded protein: CATSDPRLGAYEQYF.

V and J are TRBV11-3 and TRBJ2-6, with D possibly TRBD2 on 5 matching bases. The V end lost 0 bases, the J end lost 0 bases, and 12 bases lay between the germline ends. Germline V lookup: CDR1 SGHNT, CDR2 YENEEA. This CDR3 comprises 18 residues. This CDR3 reads CASSLDKMGSSGANVLTF. The CDR3 DNA is TGTGCCAGCAGCTTAGATAAAATGGGGAGCTCTGGGGCCAACGTCCTGACTTTC.